What follows describes a single TCR beta chain. The record originates from a study of blood T cell repertoires in COVID-19. Profiling relied on immunoSEQ multiplex PCR, and the TCRdb table lists in-frame clones only, not all of them. The table shows approximately 66,000 clones, with 86% occurring only once. The CDR3 is 14 residues long. V was trimmed by 2 bases and J by 2 bases, leaving 7 bases between them. Germline loops: CDR1 MNHNS, CDR2 SASEGT. The chain combines TRBV6-1 with TRBJ1-3; D unclear. The sequence came from a man aged 45-65 years with active COVID-19. Sequenced sample: peripheral blood. In DNA, the CDR3 is TGTGCCAGCAGTGAAATGTCCGCTGGAAACACCATATATTTT. This gives the protein CASSEMSAGNTIYF.